This T cell receptor beta chain was found in a study of type 1 and type 2 diabetes patients. The wider study: Magnetic bead positive selection isolated CD4+ or CD8+ T cells from PBMCs.

Diabetic patients met standard criteria for type 1 or type 2 diabetes. Donors had no other autoimmune disease or infection in four weeks. This CDR3 contains 15 residues. CDR1 is SGHTA, CDR2 FQGTGA, per germline. V shed 2 bases and J shed 8 bases, with 17 bases lying between them. Genomic DNA was the PCR template. Amplification of the beta chain CDR3 used 30 forward and 13 reverse multiplex primers. MiXCR, applied by TCRdb to the multiplex PCR reads, yields one record per CDR3 protein. The table lists 250,000 or so distinct CDR3 sequences, 45% to 60% of them singletons. Concerning this clonotype: Its matching antigen is unknown.

Study results and caveats: Both CD4+ and CD8+ type 2 diabetes repertoires showed significantly higher diversity than type 1.

This chain joins TRBV7-3 and TRBJ2-3, with a tentative D call TRBD2 (7 bases). The TCR sequence derives from a young man with type 2 diabetes. Source material: peripheral blood mononuclear cells (PBMCs). The CDR3: CASSLLGGAAGTQYF. The CDR3 nucleotides read TGTGCCAGCAGCTTATTGGGGGGGGCGGCAGGTACGCAGTATTTT.